Listed here are 27 T cell receptor beta chains from one sample, sequenced in a study of T-cell memory formation after mild COVID-19. TCRdb re-derived calls from the 5' RACE reads in MiXCR, one entry per CDR3 protein. The table shows tens of thousands of distinct CDR3 sequences, with around 15% occurring only once. The sequencing input was PBMCs or a T cell subset sorted from them (not recorded which). These receptors were taken from a man younger than 35 who had mild COVID-19 (a few samples of this study predate the infection). Cell type and time point are not known.

The chain has TRBV7-9 and TRBJ2-1; D may correspond to TRBD1 or TRBD2 (5 bases each). CDR3 length: 13 amino acids. Trimming stripped 5 bases from V and 7 bases from J, with 12 bases between. Germline CDR1 is SEHNR and CDR2 is FQNEAQ (reference sequence). In nucleotides, the CDR3 is TGTGCCAGCAGCCCCGGGACCTCAAATGAGCAGTTCTTC. Protein product: CASSPGTSNEQFF.

The CDR3 sequence is CASSPMRSRSYEQYF. For the CDR3, the DNA is TGTGCCAGCAGCCCTATGCGATCTAGGTCCTACGAGCAGTACTTC. The rearrangement joins TRBV4-2 to TRBJ2-7; no clear D. Trimming left V 4 bases short and J 1 base short, with 14 bases between. The length of the CDR3 is 15 residues. CDR1 is LGHNA and CDR2 is YNFKEQ in the germline V gene.

This clonotype has more than one count but fewer than ten. The chain recombines TRBV20-1 with TRBJ2-2; D could derive from TRBD1 or TRBD2 (5 bases each). The CDR3 has 14 amino acids. The germline V and J ends were trimmed by 0 bases and 6 bases, with 11 bases remaining between them. From germline, CDR1 is DFQATT and CDR2 SNEGSKA (reference sequence). CDR3 protein: CSARDLRGPGELFF. In nucleotides, the CDR3 is TGCAGTGCTAGAGATCTGAGGGGCCCCGGGGAGCTGTTTTTT.

This clonotype has more than one count but fewer than ten. The chain has TRBV27 and TRBJ2-5; a weak D match, TRBD2 (6 bases). Trimming took 3 bases from V and 4 from J, leaving 12 bases between them. This CDR3 is 14 amino acids long. Germline V lookup: CDR1 MNHEY, CDR2 SMNVEV (reference sequence). In DNA, the CDR3 is TGTGCCAGCAGTTTCTTGGGGGAGGCAGAGACCCAGTACTTC. It codes for CASSFLGEAETQYF.

This clonotype turned up a few times. The chain uses TRBV12-3 or TRBV12-4 and TRBJ2-1; 7 nucleotides agree with TRBD1. V lost 6 bases to trimming and J lost 7 bases; unmatched junction nucleotides: 6. The CDR3 totals 13 residues. The CDR3 DNA sequence: TGTGCCAGCAGCTCCGGGACAGAGAATGAGCAGTTCTTC. Its translation is CASSSGTENEQFF.

This clonotype occurred a few times. This chain joins TRBV6-1 and TRBJ2-3; 9 nucleotides align to TRBD1. Per the germline V gene, CDR1 is MNHNS and CDR2 is SASEGT. CDR3 length: 16 amino acids. Trimming took 1 base from V and 7 from J; bases not matched to a gene: 9. In nucleotides, the CDR3 is TGTGCCAGCAGTGAAGTTGACAGGGGGTATTTCCATACGCAGTATTTT. This codes for CASSEVDRGYFHTQYF.

This clonotype has only a few counts. This chain uses TRBV6-6 with TRBJ1-5, with D perhaps TRBD1 (6 bases). Trimming took off 0 bases at V and 4 bases at J, with 19 bases between the two ends. There are 18 residues in the CDR3. CDR1 and CDR2 (germline): MNHNY, SVGAGI (reference sequence). The CDR3 DNA reads as TGTGCCAGCAGTTACTCGGACCTAGCCGACAGGCGGAATCAGCCCCAGCATTTT. This encodes CASSYSDLADRRNQPQHF.

This clonotype was seen repeatedly, ten times or more. This chain joins TRBV4-1 and TRBJ2-5; no reliable D call. Germline V gives CDR1 MGHRA, CDR2 YSYEKL. V was pared by 0 bases and J by 3 bases, with 5 bases between. This CDR3 is 13 amino acids long. CDR3 in amino acids: CASSQEGKETQYF. DNA for the CDR3: TGCGCCAGCAGCCAAGAGGGGAAAGAGACCCAGTACTTC.

This clonotype showed up just a few times. This rearrangement joins TRBV3-1 to TRBJ1-1; D possibly corresponds to TRBD1 (5 bases). V lost 6 bases to trimming and J lost 4 bases, with 21 bases between them. CDR3 length equals 16 residues. Germline values: CDR1 LGHDT, CDR2 YNNKEL (reference sequence). DNA of the CDR3: TGTGCCAGCAGGGACGGCCCCCAGGGACGGCTCACTGAAGCTTTCTTT. It yields the protein CASRDGPQGRLTEAFF.

This clonotype was seen a few times. The CDR3 DNA follows: TGTGCCAGCAGCTCCACACTGACAGAACTCTACGAGCAGTACTTC. Translation gives CASSSTLTELYEQYF. This sequence joins TRBV5-6 and TRBJ2-7; a possible D gene is TRBD1 (5 bases). Trimming stripped 3 bases from V and 3 bases from J, with 16 bases between. The CDR3 has 15 amino acids. Germline V gene sequence: CDR1 SGHDT, CDR2 YYEEEE.

J is TRBJ2-1 and V is TRBV20-1; TRBD2 agrees at 12 bases. V shed 5 bases and J 5 bases; nucleotides not matched to a gene: 7. This CDR3 is 15 amino acids long. The germline V gene has CDR1 DFQATT and CDR2 SNEGSKA (reference sequence). For the CDR3, the DNA is TGCAGTGCTTTTCCTCGGACTAGCGGGAACAATGAGCAGTTCTTC. This translates into CSAFPRTSGNNEQFF.

The chain couples TRBV3-1 to TRBJ2-2; D possibly corresponds to TRBD1 (5 bases). Trimming shortened V by 1 base and J by 4 bases, and 10 bases separated the two germline ends. Germline V lookup: CDR1 LGHDT, CDR2 YNNKEL (reference sequence). This CDR3 comprises 15 residues. CDR3 residues: CASSQVPGITGELFF. For the CDR3, the DNA is TGTGCCAGCAGCCAAGTTCCAGGGATCACCGGGGAGCTGTTTTTT.

This clonotype was picked up a small number of times. This chain links TRBV5-1 with TRBJ2-1, with 15 positions matching TRBD2. Trimming cost V 3 bases and J 8 bases; bases outside gene matches: 9. The CDR3 totals 17 residues. Looked up from germline, CDR1 is SGHRS and CDR2 is YFSETQ. This CDR3 reads CASSSGTSGGNRYEQFF. In nucleotides, the CDR3 is TGCGCCAGCAGCTCCGGGACTAGCGGGGGGAATAGGTATGAGCAGTTCTTC. Complete variable domain (other parts from reference TRBV5-1 and TRBJ2-1): KAGVTQTPRYLIKTRGQQVTLSCSPISGHRSVSWYQQTPGQGLQFLFEYFSETQRNKGNFPGRFSGRQFSNSRSEMNVSTLELGDSALYLCASSSGTSGGNRYEQFFGPGTRLTVL.

This clonotype was recorded at least ten times. This chain joins TRBV7-8 and TRBJ2-1; D is perhaps TRBD2 (5 bases). V lost 0 bases to trimming and J lost 0 bases, with 6 bases between them. Germline V lookup: CDR1 SGHVS, CDR2 FQNEAQ. The CDR3 extends over 15 amino acids. The CDR3 nucleotides are TGTGCCAGCAGCTTAGCGAGGGTCTCCTACAATGAGCAGTTCTTC. Its translation is CASSLARVSYNEQFF.

The sample holds many counts of this clonotype. The chain has TRBV6-6 and TRBJ2-7; D possibly corresponds to TRBD2 (6 bases). Between the trimmed V and J ends, which lost 1 base and 2 bases, there was a span of 12 bases. Germline CDR1 is MNHNY and CDR2 is SVGAGI (reference sequence). This CDR3 region has 15 residues. The CDR3 loop reads CASSYWERAPYEQYF. The CDR3 coding sequence is TGTGCCAGCAGTTACTGGGAGCGGGCCCCCTACGAGCAGTACTTC.

This clonotype occurred a few times. Written as DNA, the CDR3 is TGTGCCAGCAGCAGACTAGATGAAAAACTGTTTTTT. Translating gives CASSRLDEKLFF. The genes are TRBV7-2 and TRBJ1-4; no firm D call. The CDR3 length is 12 residues. Trimming removed 5 bases from V and 6 bases from J, with 7 bases in between. The germline CDR1 and CDR2 sequences are SGHTA and FQGNSA.

This clonotype was seen a handful of times. The genes are TRBV20-1 and TRBJ2-3, with TRBD2 matching 11 bases. CDR1 and CDR2 (germline): DFQATT, SNEGSKA (reference sequence). The CDR3 loop spans 17 amino acids. V lost 1 base, J lost 0 bases, and 6 bases stayed unmatched. For the CDR3, the DNA is TGCAGTGCTAGAGCCTTGGGACTAGCGGTTAGCACAGATACGCAGTATTTT. This gives the protein CSARALGLAVSTDTQYF.

This clonotype has ten or more counts. The chain has TRBV5-5 and TRBJ1-2; TRBD1 might be the D (5 bases). V was pared by 1 base and J by 4 bases, with 11 bases between. Germline V gives CDR1 SGHKS, CDR2 YYEKEE (reference sequence). This CDR3 region has 14 residues. The CDR3 is CASSLRDSSYGYTF. The CDR3 coding sequence is TGTGCCAGCAGCTTGAGAGACAGCAGCTATGGCTACACCTTC.

This clonotype showed up many times. The CDR3 DNA reads TGCAGTGCTCCCGGGGCCAGCCGCTACGAGCAGTACTTC. Encoded protein: CSAPGASRYEQYF. This chain joins TRBV20-1 and TRBJ2-7; D could derive from TRBD1 or TRBD2 (5 bases each). The V and J ends lost 5 bases and 3 bases respectively, with 14 bases between them. Germline V gene lookup returns CDR1 DFQATT and CDR2 SNEGSKA (reference sequence). The CDR3 runs 13 residues.

This clonotype has a count of ten or more. This chain links TRBV7-6 with TRBJ2-1, with 8 bases identical to TRBD2. There are 15 residues in the CDR3. In germline, CDR1 is SGHVS, CDR2 FNYEAQ. J was trimmed by 3 bases and V by 5 bases; bases with no gene match: 6. CDR3 in amino acids: CASSTAGTSYNEQFF. The CDR3 DNA is TGTGCCAGCAGCACGGCCGGGACTAGCTACAATGAGCAGTTCTTC.

This chain uses TRBV4-2 with TRBJ2-7; tentative D call: TRBD2 (5 bases). Trimming pared 1 base from V and 6 bases from J, leaving 13 bases between. Germline V gene data show CDR1 as LGHNA and CDR2 as YNFKEQ. The CDR3 totals 14 residues. CDR3 amino acids: CASSQGRGTAEQYV. Written as DNA, the CDR3 is TGTGCCAGCAGCCAAGGTCGGGGAACGGCCGAGCAGTACGTC.

The chain employs TRBV6-1 and TRBJ1-3, with D possibly TRBD1 on 5 matching bases. V was cut by 2 bases and J by 0 bases, with 8 bases left in between. The germline V gene encodes CDR1 MNHNS and CDR2 SASEGT. This CDR3 is 15 amino acids long. The DNA for the CDR3 is TGTGCCAGCAGTGAAACGGGGGACTCTGGAAACACCATATATTTT. Its translation is CASSETGDSGNTIYF.

Turning to this clonotype: A read error may account for a junction end that differs from germline. The CDR3 spells CASSLGVASGGVVF. CDR3 coding DNA: TGTGCCAGCAGCTTGGGGGTTGCGAGCGGGGGGGTGGTCTTC. The chain carries TRBV5-4 and TRBJ2-1; 10 bases are shared with TRBD2. This CDR3 is built from 14 residues. CDR1 is SGHNT, CDR2 YYREEE, per germline (reference sequence).

This clonotype was found many times. The chain employs TRBV5-1 and TRBJ1-5; 11 bases map to TRBD1. The trim removed 4 bases at V and 1 base at J, leaving 4 bases unmatched. CDR3 length: 16 residues. From germline, CDR1 is SGHRS and CDR2 YFSETQ. Here the CDR3 reads CASSPGTGGSNQPQHF. Here the CDR3 DNA reads TGCGCCAGCAGCCCAGGGACAGGGGGGAGCAATCAGCCCCAGCATTTT.

The chain joins TRBV15 to TRBJ1-3; no clear D gene. Between the trimmed V and J ends, which lost 5 bases and 5 bases, there was a span of 10 bases. The CDR3 sequence is 13 residues long. The germline gives CDR1 LNHNV, CDR2 YYDKDF (reference sequence). The chain's CDR3 is CATSPGPRNTIYF. DNA for the CDR3: TGTGCCACCAGCCCCGGCCCAAGAAACACCATATATTTT. The whole variable domain, filled in from reference TRBV15 and TRBJ1-3, reads DAMVIQNPRYQVTQFGKPVTLSCSQTLNHNVMYWYQQKSSQAPKLLFHYYDKDFNNEADTPDNFQSRRPNTSFCFLDIRSPGLGDTAMYLCATSPGPRNTIYFGEGSWLTVV.

In its sample, this clonotype was seen many times. The chain combines TRBV9 with TRBJ2-1; 7 bases match TRBD2. The CDR3 has 17 residues. J gave up 0 bases and V 0 bases, and 6 bases lay outside the gene matches. CDR1 and CDR2 from the germline V gene are SGDLS and YYNGEE. This CDR3 reads CASSVGGGPSSYNEQFF. In nucleotides, the CDR3 is TGTGCCAGCAGCGTAGGCGGGGGTCCCAGCTCCTACAATGAGCAGTTCTTC.

This rearrangement joins TRBV28 to TRBJ1-1; D is perhaps TRBD1 (5 bases). In germline, CDR1 is MDHEN, CDR2 SYDVKM. This CDR3 is 13 amino acids long. Trimming removed 2 bases from V and 5 bases from J, with 9 bases in between. Written as DNA, the CDR3 is TGTGCCAGCAGTTTACTATGGGGGACTGAAGCTTTCTTT. Its translation is CASSLLWGTEAFF.